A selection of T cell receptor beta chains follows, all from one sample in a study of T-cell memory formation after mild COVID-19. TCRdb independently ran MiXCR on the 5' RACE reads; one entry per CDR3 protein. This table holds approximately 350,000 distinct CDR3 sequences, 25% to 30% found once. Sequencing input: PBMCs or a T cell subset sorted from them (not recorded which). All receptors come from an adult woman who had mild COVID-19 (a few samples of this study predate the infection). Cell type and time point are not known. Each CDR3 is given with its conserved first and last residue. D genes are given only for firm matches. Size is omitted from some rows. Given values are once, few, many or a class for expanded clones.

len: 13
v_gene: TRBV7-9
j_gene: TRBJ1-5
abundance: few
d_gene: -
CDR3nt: TGTGCCAGCAGCCGGGAGGCAAATCAGCCCCAGCATTTT
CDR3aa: CASSREANQPQHF

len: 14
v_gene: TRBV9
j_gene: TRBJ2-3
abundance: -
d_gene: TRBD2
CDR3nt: TGTGCCAGCAGCGTTAGCGGGACAACAGATACGCAGTATTTT
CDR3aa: CASSVSGTTDTQYF

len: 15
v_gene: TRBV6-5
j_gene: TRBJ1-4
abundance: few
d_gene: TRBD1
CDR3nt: TGTGCCAGCAGGACAGGGGGCCAGGGTTTTGAAAAACTGTTTTTT
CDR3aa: CASRTGGQGFEKLFF

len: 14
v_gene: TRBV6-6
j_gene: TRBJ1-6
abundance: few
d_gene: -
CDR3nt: TGTGCCAGCAACCAGGGCACCTATAATTCACCCCTCCACTTT
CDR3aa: CASNQGTYNSPLHF

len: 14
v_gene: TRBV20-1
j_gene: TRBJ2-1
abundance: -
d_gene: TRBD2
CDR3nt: TGCAGTGCTAGCGAGCGGGGGCCGTACAATGAGCAGTTCTTC
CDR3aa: CSASERGPYNEQFF

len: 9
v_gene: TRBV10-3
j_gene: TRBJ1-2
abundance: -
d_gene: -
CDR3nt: TGTGCCATCACAGGCGGCTACACCTTC
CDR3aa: CAITGGYTF

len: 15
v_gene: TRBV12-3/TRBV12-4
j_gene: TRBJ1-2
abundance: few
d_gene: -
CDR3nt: TGTGCCAGCAGTTTACAGTACGGTTCTAACTATGGCTACACCTTC
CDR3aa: CASSLQYGSNYGYTF

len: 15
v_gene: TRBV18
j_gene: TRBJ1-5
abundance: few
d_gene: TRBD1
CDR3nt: TGTGCCAGCTCGGACGGGACAGCCAAAAATCAGCCCCAGCATTTT
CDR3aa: CASSDGTAKNQPQHF

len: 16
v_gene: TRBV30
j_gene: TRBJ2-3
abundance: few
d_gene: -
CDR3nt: TGTGCCTGGAGCGCGTTTTCCCCGGTCGTTCCAGATACGCAGTATTTT
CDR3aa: CAWSAFSPVVPDTQYF

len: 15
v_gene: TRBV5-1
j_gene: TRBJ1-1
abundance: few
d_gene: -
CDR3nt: TGCGCCAGCAGCCCCTCAGAGGGGAGGCAGACTGAAGCTTTCTTT
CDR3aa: CASSPSEGRQTEAFF

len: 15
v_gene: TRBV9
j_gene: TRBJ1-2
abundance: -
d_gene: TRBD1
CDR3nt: TGTGCCAGCAGCCCTGGGACAGCACTTGACTATGGCTACACCTTC
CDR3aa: CASSPGTALDYGYTF

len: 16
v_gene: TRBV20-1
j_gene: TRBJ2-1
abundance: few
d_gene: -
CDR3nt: TGCAGTGCTTCCTATGGACGGAGCCAAATTGGCGATGAGCAGTTCTTC
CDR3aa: CSASYGRSQIGDEQFF

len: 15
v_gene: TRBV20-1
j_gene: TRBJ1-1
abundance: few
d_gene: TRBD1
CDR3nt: TGCAGTGCTAGAGGGGGACAGGGGGCTAGCACTGAAGCTTTCTTT
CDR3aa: CSARGGQGASTEAFF

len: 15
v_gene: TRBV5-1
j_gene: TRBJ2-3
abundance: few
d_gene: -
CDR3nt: TGCGCCAGCAGCTTGGTCCGCGGGGGCGAGGATACGCAGTATTTT
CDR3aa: CASSLVRGGEDTQYF

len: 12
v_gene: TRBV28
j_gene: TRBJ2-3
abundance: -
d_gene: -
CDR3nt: TGTGCCAGCAGTCCCCTCAGAGATACGCAGTATTTT
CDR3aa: CASSPLRDTQYF

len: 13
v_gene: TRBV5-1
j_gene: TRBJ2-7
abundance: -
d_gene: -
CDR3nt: TGCGCCAGCAGTGAGGGGTCGACCTACGAGCAGTACTTC
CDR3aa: CASSEGSTYEQYF

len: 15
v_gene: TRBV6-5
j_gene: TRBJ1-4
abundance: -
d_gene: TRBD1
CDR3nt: TGTGCCAGCAGTTACTCTCCAGGGGGCTTGGAAAAACTGTTTTTT
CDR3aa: CASSYSPGGLEKLFF

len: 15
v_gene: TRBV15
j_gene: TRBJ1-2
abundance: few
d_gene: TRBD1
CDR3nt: TGTGCCACCAGCAGGACAGGGGGGATAAACTATGGCTACACCTTC
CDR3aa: CATSRTGGINYGYTF

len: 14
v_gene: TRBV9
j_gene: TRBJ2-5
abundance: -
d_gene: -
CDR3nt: TGTGCCAGCAGCGTCCTCGGGCACCCCGAGACCCAGTACTTC
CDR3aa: CASSVLGHPETQYF

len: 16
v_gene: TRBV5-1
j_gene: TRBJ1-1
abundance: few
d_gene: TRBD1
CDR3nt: TGCGCCAGCAGCCCACTCCGGACAGGGAAGAACACTGAAGCTTTCTTT
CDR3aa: CASSPLRTGKNTEAFF

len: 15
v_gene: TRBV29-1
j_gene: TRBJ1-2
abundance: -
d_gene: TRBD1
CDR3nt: TGCAGCGTTGTTGGGACAGGCCTCGCTAACTATGGCTACACCTTC
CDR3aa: CSVVGTGLANYGYTF

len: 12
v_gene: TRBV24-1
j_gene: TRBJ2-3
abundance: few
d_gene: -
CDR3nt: TGTGCCACCAGTTGGGGCCCAGATACGCAGTATTTT
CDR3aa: CATSWGPDTQYF

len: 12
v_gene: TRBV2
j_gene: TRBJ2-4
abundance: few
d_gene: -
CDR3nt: TGTGCCAGCATGGGAGTCAAAAACATTCAGTACTTC
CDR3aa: CASMGVKNIQYF

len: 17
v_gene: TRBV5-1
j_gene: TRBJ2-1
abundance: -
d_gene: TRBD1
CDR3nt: TGCGCCAGCAGCACGGACAGGGGGCTAGGTACGTACAATGAGCAGTTCTTC
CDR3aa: CASSTDRGLGTYNEQFF

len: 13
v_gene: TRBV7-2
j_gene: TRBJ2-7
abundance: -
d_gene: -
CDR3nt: TGTGCCAGCAGCCTATCGACTATGACCCACGCGCTCTTC
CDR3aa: CASSLSTMTHALF

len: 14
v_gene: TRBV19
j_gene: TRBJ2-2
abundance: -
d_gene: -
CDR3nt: TGTGCCAGTCGGACGGCGTCGAACACCGGGGAGCTGTTTTTT
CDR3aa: CASRTASNTGELFF

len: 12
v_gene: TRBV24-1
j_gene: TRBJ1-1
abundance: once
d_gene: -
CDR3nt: TGTGCCACCTTTACATTTTACACTGAAGCTTTCTTT
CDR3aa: CATFTFYTEAFF

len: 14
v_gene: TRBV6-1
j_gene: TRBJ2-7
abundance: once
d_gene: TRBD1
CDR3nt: TGTGCCACCGGGGGGAGGACAGGGGTGGACGAGCAGTACTTC
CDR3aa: CATGGRTGVDEQYF

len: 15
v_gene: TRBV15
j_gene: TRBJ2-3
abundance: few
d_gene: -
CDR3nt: TGTGCCACCAGCAAAGAAGCAGGTTCCACAGATACGCAGTATTTT
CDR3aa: CATSKEAGSTDTQYF

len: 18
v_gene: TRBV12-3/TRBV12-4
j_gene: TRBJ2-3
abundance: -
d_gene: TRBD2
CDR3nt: TGTGCCAGCAGGGGGCCCGCTCTAGCGGGGGGAGCGGGAGATACGCAGTATTTT
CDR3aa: CASRGPALAGGAGDTQYF

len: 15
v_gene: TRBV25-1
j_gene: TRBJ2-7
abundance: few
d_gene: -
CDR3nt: TGTGCCAGCAGTGTTAGCGCGGACGGAGCCTACGAGCAGTACTTC
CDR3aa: CASSVSADGAYEQYF

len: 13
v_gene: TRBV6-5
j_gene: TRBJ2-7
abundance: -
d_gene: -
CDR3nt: TGTGCCAGCAGTTACAGCACAGGCTACGAGCAGTACTTC
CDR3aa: CASSYSTGYEQYF

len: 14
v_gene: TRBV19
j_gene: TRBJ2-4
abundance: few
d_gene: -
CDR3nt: TGTGCCAGTAATTCCAGGGTGAGGGATAACATTCAGTACTTC
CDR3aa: CASNSRVRDNIQYF

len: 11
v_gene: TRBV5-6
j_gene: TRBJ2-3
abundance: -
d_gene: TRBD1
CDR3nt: TGTGCCAGCAGCGTGGACAGGGGGGAGTATTTT
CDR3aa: CASSVDRGEYF

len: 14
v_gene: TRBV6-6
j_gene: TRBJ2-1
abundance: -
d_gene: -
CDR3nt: TGTGCCAGCAGTTACTTGACGATTTACAATGAGCAGTTCTTC
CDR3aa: CASSYLTIYNEQFF

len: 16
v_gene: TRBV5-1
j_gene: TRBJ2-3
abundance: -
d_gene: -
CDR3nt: TGCGCCAGCAGCTTGGGAAGGGGGACTCTTCAGGATACGCAGTATTTT
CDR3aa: CASSLGRGTLQDTQYF

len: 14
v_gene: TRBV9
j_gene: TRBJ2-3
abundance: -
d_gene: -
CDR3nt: TGTGCCAGCAGCGTAGTGGGAACCACAGATACGCAGTATTTT
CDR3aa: CASSVVGTTDTQYF

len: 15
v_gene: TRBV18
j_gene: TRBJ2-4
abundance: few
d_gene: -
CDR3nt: TGTGCCAGCTCACCAGGGGAACAGGCCAAAAACATTCAGTACTTC
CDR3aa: CASSPGEQAKNIQYF

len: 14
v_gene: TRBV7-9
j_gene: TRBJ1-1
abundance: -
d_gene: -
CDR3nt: TGTGCCAGCAGCTTAGGGGCAGGGCCACACCTTTCTTTCTTT
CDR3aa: CASSLGAGPHLSFF

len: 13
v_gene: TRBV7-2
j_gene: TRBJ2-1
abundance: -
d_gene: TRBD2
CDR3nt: TGTGCCAGCAGCTTAGGGGAGCGGGAGAAGCAGTTCTTC
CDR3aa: CASSLGEREKQFF